Listed here are 10 T cell receptor beta chains from one sample, sequenced in a study of radiotherapy plus CTLA-4 blockade in lung cancer. The table came from immunoSEQ multiplex PCR; TCRdb's copy has only in-frame clones and leaves some out. The top ten clones hold 2.5% to 3.5% of a sample with about 97,000 clones, roughly 74% of them seen once. The sample consisted of peripheral blood, taken from a patient treated with radiotherapy plus ipilimumab. These receptors all come from a human donor with non-small cell lung cancer who had a partial response to radiotherapy plus ipilimumab. Some clones in this sample may be carry-over from other donors' samples.

The V gene is TRBV7-2, the J gene TRBJ2-6; 7 nucleotides agree with TRBD1. Trimming removed 0 bases from V and 0 bases from J; junction bases left unmatched: 11. Per germline, CDR1 SGHTA and CDR2 FQGNSA. The CDR3 totals 20 residues. The CDR3 protein is CASSLAADRTTLSGANVLTF. CDR3 DNA: TGTGCCAGCAGCTTAGCAGCGGACAGGACGACGCTCTCTGGGGCCAACGTCCTGACTTTC.

This clone showed up just a few times. The genes are TRBV11-2 and TRBJ2-1, with a tentative D call TRBD2 (6 bases). The germline CDR1 and CDR2 sequences are SGHAT and FQNNGV. This CDR3 has 16 residues. Trimming shortened V by 6 bases and J by 1 base, and 16 bases separated the two germline ends. Here the CDR3 DNA reads TGTGCCAGCAGGCCTCTGGCGGGAAGGTCCTACAATGAGCAGTTCTTC. Its protein product is CASRPLAGRSYNEQFF.

The chain employs TRBV6-4 and TRBJ1-6; 8 nucleotides agree with TRBD1. Germline trimming cut 4 bases from V and 7 bases from J; bases unmatched to any gene: 6. The CDR3 runs 15 residues. Germline-derived CDR1 and CDR2 are MRHNA and SNTAGT. CDR3 amino acids: CASSASDRANSPLHF. The CDR3 region has the DNA TGTGCCAGCAGTGCTTCGGACAGGGCGAATTCACCCCTCCACTTT.

The CDR3 reads CASSPRGGGGAAKNIQYF. The CDR3 DNA reads TGTGCCAGCAGCCCCCGGGGGGGCGGGGGGGCGGCAAAAAACATTCAGTACTTC. This rearrangement joins TRBV11-3 to TRBJ2-4; 9 nucleotides line up with TRBD2. This CDR3 has 18 residues. V dropped 5 bases and J dropped 4; count of bases not matched to a gene: 15. The V gene's germline CDR1 is SGHNT and CDR2 YENEEA.

This clone was counted ten times or more. The V gene is TRBV7-9, the J gene TRBJ1-3; the D is unclear. The CDR3 consists of 13 residues. The germline V gene encodes CDR1 SEHNR and CDR2 FQNEAQ (reference sequence). With 6 bases removed from V and 4 bases from J, the gap between germline ends came to 10 bases. The CDR3 sequence: CASRSRRGNTIYF. CDR3 bases: TGTGCCAGCAGGTCGAGGAGGGGAAACACCATATATTTT.

The chain employs TRBV30 and TRBJ1-3; D ambiguous. The CDR3 runs 15 residues. CDR1 and CDR2 (germline): GTSNPN, SVGIG (reference sequence). The V end was cut by 0 bases, the J end by 4 bases, with 13 bases between. CDR3 bases: TGTGCCTGGAGTGTTGGGCGTTCTATCGGAAACACCATATATTTT. Protein product: CAWSVGRSIGNTIYF.

V gene TRBV10-3 combines with J gene TRBJ1-1, with 7 bases matching TRBD1. The trim removed 6 bases at V and 5 bases at J, leaving 12 bases unmatched. The CDR3 has 15 residues. Germline V gene data show CDR1 as ENHRY and CDR2 as SYGVKD. The CDR3 reads CAIRGDSRDLTEAFF. CDR3 nucleotide sequence: TGTGCCATCAGGGGGGACAGCCGAGACCTGACTGAAGCTTTCTTT.

This chain links TRBV28 with TRBJ1-2, with D unresolved. This CDR3 has 13 residues. The V and J ends lost 2 bases and 2 bases respectively, with 6 bases between them. Germline V CDR1 and CDR2: MDHEN, SYDVKM. The CDR3: CASSLGQNYGYTF. Here the CDR3 DNA reads TGTGCCAGCAGTTTAGGGCAGAACTATGGCTACACCTTC.

This clone has only one observation. This chain joins TRBV5-1 and TRBJ1-4; maybe TRBD1 (5 bases). Trimming pared 4 bases from V and 2 bases from J, leaving 9 bases between. Per germline, CDR1 SGHRS and CDR2 YFSETQ. The CDR3 runs to 14 residues. CDR3 bases: TGCGCCAGCAGCGGGGGGACCACTAATGAAAAACTGTTTTTT. This codes for CASSGGTTNEKLFF. The full variable domain, its missing parts supplied by reference TRBV5-1 and TRBJ1-4, is KAGVTQTPRYLIKTRGQQVTLSCSPISGHRSVSWYQQTPGQGLQFLFEYFSETQRNKGNFPGRFSGRQFSNSRSEMNVSTLELGDSALYLCASSGGTTNEKLFFGSGTQLSVL.

The chain joins TRBV7-9 to TRBJ1-5, with D possibly TRBD1 on 6 matching bases. The CDR3 runs to 15 residues. Trimming cost V 1 base and J 7 bases, with 14 bases left between them. CDR1 is SEHNR, CDR2 FQNEAQ, per germline (reference sequence). The CDR3 sequence is CASSLGGPQGQPQHF. The CDR3 region has the DNA TGTGCCAGCAGCTTAGGGGGCCCCCAGGGGCAGCCCCAGCATTTT.